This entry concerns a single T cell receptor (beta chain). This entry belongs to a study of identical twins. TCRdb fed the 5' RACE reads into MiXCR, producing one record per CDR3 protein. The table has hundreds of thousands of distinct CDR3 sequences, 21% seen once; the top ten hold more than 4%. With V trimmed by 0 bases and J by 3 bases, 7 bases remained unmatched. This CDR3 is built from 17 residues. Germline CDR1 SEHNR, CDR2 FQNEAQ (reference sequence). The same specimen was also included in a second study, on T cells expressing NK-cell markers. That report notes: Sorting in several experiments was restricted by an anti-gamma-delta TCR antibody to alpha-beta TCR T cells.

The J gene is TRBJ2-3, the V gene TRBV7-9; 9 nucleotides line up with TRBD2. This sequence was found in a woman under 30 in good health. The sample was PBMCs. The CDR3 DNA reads TGTGCCAGCAGCTTAGCAACCGGCGGGAGGGCGACAGATACGCAGTATTTT. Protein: CASSLATGGRATDTQYF.